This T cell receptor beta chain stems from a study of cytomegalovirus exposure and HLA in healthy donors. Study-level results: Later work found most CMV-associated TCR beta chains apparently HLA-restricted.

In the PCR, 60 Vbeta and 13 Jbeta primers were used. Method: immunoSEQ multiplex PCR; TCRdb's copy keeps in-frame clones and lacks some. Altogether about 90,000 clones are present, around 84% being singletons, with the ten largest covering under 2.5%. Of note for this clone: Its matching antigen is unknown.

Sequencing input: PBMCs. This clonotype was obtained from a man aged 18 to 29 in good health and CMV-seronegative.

The CDR3 DNA sequence: TGTGCCAGCAGTGGTAGCGGGAGTTACAATGAGCAGTTCTTC. It translates to CASSGSGSYNEQFF. The chain joins TRBV25-1 to TRBJ2-1; 9 positions match TRBD2. CDR3 size: 14 residues. In germline, CDR1 is MGHDK, CDR2 SYGVNS. V shed 4 bases and J 4 bases; nucleotides not matched to a gene: 2.